Each of the 17 T cell receptor beta chains below was sequenced from the same sample in a study of cytomegalovirus exposure and HLA in healthy donors (dated by TCRdb to about 2017). Library method: the immunoSEQ multiplex PCR assay. For the multiplex PCR, a mixture combining 60 forward primers for TCR Vbeta segments and 13 reverse primers for TCR Jbeta segments was used. Here the immuneACCESS table is served through TCRdb, limited to in-frame sequences with V and J called. Missing clones are a known gap in these copies; in checked studies unresolved V genes cover under half, and the rest lacks a known reason. The sample table contains some 240,000 clones; only one count was recorded for around nine tenths of them. The top ten constitute about 1.7% of the sample. The sequenced sample consisted of PBMCs. The receptors come from a girl aged 2 to 10 in good health and CMV-seronegative.

The chain uses TRBV27 and TRBJ2-1, with D possibly matching TRBD1 (5 bases). Germline CDR1 is MNHEY and CDR2 is SMNVEV (reference sequence). V was pared by 5 bases and J by 9 bases, with 20 bases between. The CDR3 runs to 15 residues. Here the CDR3 DNA reads TGTGCCAGCAGTCCCCAGGGTCCCCTTTATATTGAGCAGTTCTTC. Translating gives CASSPQGPLYIEQFF.

This chain connects TRBV9 to TRBJ2-2; possible D gene TRBD1, 6 bases. Trimming removed 0 bases at V and 1 base at J, with 7 bases between. This CDR3 spans 15 amino acids. CDR1 and CDR2 (germline): SGDLS, YYNGEE. CDR3 in amino acids: CASSVVGQNTGELFF. The DNA of the CDR3 is TGTGCCAGCAGCGTAGTGGGACAGAACACCGGGGAGCTGTTTTTT.

This chain links TRBV5-4 with TRBJ2-1; unclear D gene. This CDR3 has 15 amino acids. The ends were cut back, 0 bases at V and 0 bases at J, with 7 bases in the middle. In germline, CDR1 is SGHNT, CDR2 YYREEE (reference sequence). The CDR3 bases are TGTGCCAGCAGCTTGGCCCACAACTCCTACAATGAGCAGTTCTTC. Amino acids: CASSLAHNSYNEQFF.

V gene TRBV7-9 combines with J gene TRBJ1-5; 7 bases are a match to TRBD1. The junction had 4 bases not matched to a gene; V was cut back by 5 bases and J by 3 bases. CDR3 length: 14 residues. CDR1 and CDR2 from the germline V gene are SEHNR and FQNEAQ (reference sequence). The CDR3 DNA follows: TGTGCCAGCAGCCAAACAGGGGACAATCAGCCCCAGCATTTT. Its protein product is CASSQTGDNQPQHF. Drawing the rest from reference TRBV7-9 and TRBJ1-5, the complete variable domain is DTGVSQNPRHKITKRGQNVTFRCDPISEHNRLYWYRQTLGQGPEFLTYFQNEAQLEKSRLLSDRFSAERPKGSFSTLEIQRTEQGDSAMYLCASSQTGDNQPQHFGDGTRLSIL.

CDR3 nucleotide sequence: TGCGCCAGCAGCTTGAGGACTAGCGTCGATGAGCAGTTCTTC. Amino acids: CASSLRTSVDEQFF. The rearrangement joins TRBV5-1 to TRBJ2-1; 9 bases line up with TRBD2. The V segment lost 1 base and the J segment 8 bases; nucleotides outside the gene matches: 4. Germline V gene lookup returns CDR1 SGHRS and CDR2 YFSETQ. The CDR3 consists of 14 residues.

The chain combines TRBV6-5 with TRBJ1-1; D is undetermined. The CDR3 has 13 residues. V was shortened by 8 bases and J by 0 bases, with 10 bases between the two germline ends. Germline CDR1 MNHEY, CDR2 SVGAGI. The CDR3, as DNA: TGTGCCAGCTTTCGGGATCTGAACACTGAAGCTTTCTTT. Amino acids: CASFRDLNTEAFF.

The chain joins TRBV5-4 to TRBJ2-3; D possibly corresponds to TRBD2 (6 bases). Between the trimmed V and J ends, which lost 0 bases and 5 bases, there was a span of 10 bases. CDR3 length: 14 residues. Germline CDR1 is SGHNT and CDR2 is YYREEE (reference sequence). This CDR3 reads CASSLEASEDTQYF. In DNA, the CDR3 is TGTGCCAGCAGCTTGGAGGCTAGCGAAGATACGCAGTATTTT.

The chain combines TRBV5-1 with TRBJ2-1; TRBD2 agrees at 12 bases. This CDR3 region has 16 residues. Germline lookup yields CDR1 SGHRS and CDR2 YFSETQ. Trimming took 4 bases from V and 9 from J; bases not matched to a gene: 11. The CDR3 protein is CASSPGGLAGSGEQFF. In DNA, the CDR3 is TGCGCCAGCAGCCCGGGAGGACTAGCGGGATCGGGTGAGCAGTTCTTC.

The chain employs TRBV6-6 and TRBJ1-1, with 8 bases that match TRBD1. The CDR3 extends over 14 amino acids. After removal of 5 bases from V and 4 bases from J, the junction contained 6 bases not matched to a gene. CDR1 and CDR2 (germline): MNHNY, SVGAGI (reference sequence). CDR3 residues: CASSRQGLPTEAFF. The CDR3 DNA reads as TGTGCCAGCAGTCGACAGGGGCTGCCCACTGAAGCTTTCTTT.

The count of this clone is one. The V gene is TRBV4-1, the J gene TRBJ2-1; no firm D call. The ends were cut back, 0 bases at V and 4 bases at J, with 13 bases in the middle. This CDR3 comprises 16 residues. CDR1 is MGHRA, CDR2 YSYEKL, per germline. The CDR3 region is CASSQDWSTIYNEQFF. CDR3 coding DNA: TGCGCCAGCAGCCAAGACTGGTCTACCATATACAATGAGCAGTTCTTC.

The V call is TRBV5-1, the J call TRBJ2-3; possible D gene TRBD2, 6 bases. There are 15 residues in the CDR3. The V end was cut by 4 bases, the J end by 3 bases, with 15 bases between. Per the germline V gene, CDR1 is SGHRS and CDR2 is YFSETQ. The DNA of the CDR3 is TGCGCCAGCAGCCCGTCGCTCCGGGGGACAGATACGCAGTATTTT. Protein sequence: CASSPSLRGTDTQYF.

The chain combines TRBV10-3 with TRBJ2-2, with 11 bases identical to TRBD1. The trim removed 3 bases at V and 6 bases at J, leaving 6 bases unmatched. Germline V gene sequence: CDR1 ENHRY, CDR2 SYGVKD. This CDR3 contains 16 residues. The CDR3 nucleotides are TGTGCCATCAGTGATTCGGGACAGGGGGTAGCCGGGGAGCTGTTTTTT. Amino acids: CAISDSGQGVAGELFF.

The V and J genes are TRBV28 and TRBJ1-3, with D maybe TRBD1 (6 bases). V lost 5 bases, J lost 1 base, and 12 bases lay in between. Germline assignment: CDR1 MDHEN and CDR2 SYDVKM. The CDR3 length is 15 residues. CDR3 amino acids: CASSPGTLSGNTIYF. CDR3 DNA: TGTGCCAGCAGTCCCGGGACACTATCTGGAAACACCATATATTTT.

The genes are TRBV27 and TRBJ1-4, with D perhaps matching TRBD1 (6 bases). This CDR3 has 17 residues. The V gene lost 2 bases and the J gene lost 0 bases, with 13 bases spanning the gap. CDR1 is MNHEY and CDR2 is SMNVEV in the germline V gene (reference sequence). The CDR3 bases are TGTGCCAGCAGTTTAGCTGGGGGCTACGCAACTAATGAAAAACTGTTTTTT. This translates into CASSLAGGYATNEKLFF.

The J gene is TRBJ1-2, the V gene TRBV10-3; D is undetermined. V lost 7 bases and J lost 0, with 12 bases in between. Germline loops: CDR1 ENHRY, CDR2 SYGVKD. The CDR3 runs to 14 residues. DNA of the CDR3: TGTGCCATCAATGGCGAGGCCCCTAACTATGGCTACACCTTC. Amino acid sequence: CAINGEAPNYGYTF.

The chain has TRBV11-3 and TRBJ1-5; 8 positions agree with TRBD1. Germline values: CDR1 SGHNT, CDR2 YENEEA. The CDR3 covers 14 residues. J lost 4 bases, V lost 5 bases, and 4 bases had no gene match. This CDR3 reads CASSPTGVNQPQHF. DNA of the CDR3: TGTGCCAGCAGCCCGACAGGGGTAAATCAGCCCCAGCATTTT.

This chain connects TRBV11-2 to TRBJ2-7; D might be TRBD2 (5 bases). V was trimmed by 4 bases and J by 0 bases, leaving 16 bases between them. Germline V gives CDR1 SGHAT, CDR2 FQNNGV. CDR3 length: 16 amino acids. CDR3 loop: CASSWWLGVSSYEQYF. In nucleotides, the CDR3 is TGTGCCAGCAGCTGGTGGCTCGGGGTAAGCTCCTACGAGCAGTACTTC.